This TCR beta chain was captured in a study of human T cells and chemical hapten exposure. CDR1 and CDR2 from the germline V gene are SQVTM and ANQGSEA. Trimming left V 4 bases short and J 1 base short, with 4 bases between. CDR3 length: 12 residues. The library attached unique molecular identifiers to individual cDNA molecules. TCRdb reprocessed the 5' RACE reads via MiXCR and lists one record per CDR3 protein. The sample contains roughly 81,000 distinct CDR3 sequences, approximately 7.7% of which appear only once. Unfractionated whole blood was the source from which total RNA was extracted. The sequence was collected from a male donor in good health. The chain couples TRBV29-1 to TRBJ2-2; D gene ambiguous. CDR3 amino acids: CSVGLNTGELFF. CDR3 DNA sequence: TGCAGCGTTGGACTGAACACCGGGGAGCTGTTTTTT.